This T cell receptor beta chain originates from a study of graft-versus-host responses after intestinal transplantation. Study-wide background: Each recipient received anti-thymocyte globulin induction, then tacrolimus and steroids for approximately 3 years.

In regard to this clone: The antigen remains undetermined.

The repertoire was sequenced with immunoSEQ multiplex PCR; TCRdb's copy has only in-frame clones and lacks some. The sample contains 40,000 to 55,000 clones, around nine tenths of which appear only once. Study conclusions and caveats: Present in recipient marrow, GvH clones included some that appeared first in ileum or blood. Peak GvH clone levels in circulation were associated with early post-transplant HvG declines. Individuals who had graft-donor T cell macrochimerism had allografts that showed high graft-versus-host to host-versus-graft clonal ratios.

The starting material was PBMCs, obtained 524 days after transplant. This TCR was sampled from a human patient who received an intestinal transplant, so some T cells may come from the graft donor.

The CDR3 coding sequence is TGTGCCAGCAGTTACTCTTGGCCTGAAGCTTTCTTT. Encoded protein: CASSYSWPEAFF. The chain employs TRBV6-6 and TRBJ1-1; no firm D call. The V end lost 0 bases, the J end lost 6 bases, and 5 bases lay between the germline ends. This CDR3 is built from 12 residues. Germline V CDR1 and CDR2: MNHNY, SVGAGI (reference sequence).